This TCR beta chain is from a study of control samples from healthy donors and cancer patients. Data came from immunoSEQ multiplex PCR; TCRdb stores just in-frame clones and leaves some out. The sample has about 92,000 clones, roughly four fifths seen once. The CDR3 spans 15 residues. Per the germline V gene, CDR1 is SGHDT and CDR2 is YYEEEE. V was cut by 0 bases and J by 4 bases, with 13 bases left in between. V is TRBV5-6 and J is TRBJ1-2; the D is unclear. Sequencing was carried out using blood. This receptor was taken from a woman in her sixties or seventies in good health. CDR3: CASSLAALSSYGYTF. CDR3 in DNA: TGTGCCAGCAGCTTGGCGGCTCTTAGCTCCTATGGCTACACCTTC.